The 16 T cell receptor beta chains given below trace back to one sample, sequenced in a study of beta chain features in type 1 diabetes. The isolated RNA, all of it, was reverse transcribed, so expressed TCRB transcripts were what got sequenced. Assay used: immunoSEQ multiplex PCR; TCRdb lists only in-frame clones, some missing. The top ten clones hold 0.02% to 0.03% of a sample with 900,000 or so clones, roughly 15% of them seen once. Material: naive CD4+ T cells from blood. The receptors here all came from a woman aged 18-29 years in good health.

The chain couples TRBV4-3 to TRBJ2-3; D not resolved. The CDR3 is 15 amino acids. Germline V lookup: CDR1 LGHNA, CDR2 YSLEER. The ends were cut back, 1 base at V and 2 bases at J, with 10 bases in the middle. CDR3 DNA sequence: TGCGCCAGCAGCCAAGCATCGGTTCCCACAGATACGCAGTATTTT. It yields the protein CASSQASVPTDTQYF.

The chain uses TRBV2 and TRBJ2-5, with TRBD1 matching over 8 bases. The trim removed 6 bases at V and 4 bases at J, leaving 13 bases unmatched. Germline V CDR1 and CDR2: SNHLY, FYNNEI. The CDR3 is 16 residues long. Here the CDR3 reads CASSVTGAGVGETQYF. In DNA, the CDR3 is TGTGCCAGCAGCGTGACAGGGGCCGGTGTAGGAGAGACCCAGTACTTC.

On this clone itself: Other nucleotide sequences in the sample specify the same CDR3. The CDR3 bases are TGCGCCAGCAGCTTGGTAGGCACTGAAGCTTTCTTT. Its protein is CASSLVGTEAFF. V usage is TRBV5-1 and J usage is TRBJ1-1; no reliable D call. V lost 0 bases and J 4 bases, leaving 4 bases between the germline ends. The germline V gene has CDR1 SGHRS and CDR2 YFSETQ. The CDR3 has 12 residues.

Details on this clone: The junction departs from germline at one end; a sequencing error may be responsible. The same CDR3 arises from other DNA sequences in this sample as well. The V and J genes are TRBV4-2 and TRBJ1-5, with D uncertain. Germline V gene sequence: CDR1 LGHNA, CDR2 YNFKEQ. CDR3 size: 14 residues. This CDR3 is CASSQEWGLKPQHF. The DNA of the CDR3 is TGTGCTAGCAGCCAAGAATGGGGTCTAAAGCCCCAGCATTTT.

J is TRBJ2-3 and V is TRBV10-3; 9 bases are shared with TRBD2. V gave up 4 bases and J gave up 0 bases; unmatched junction bases: 8. CDR1 is ENHRY, CDR2 SYGVKD, per germline. The CDR3 consists of 17 residues. CDR3 nucleotide sequence: TGTGCCATCAGTGGCAGACTAGCGGCTACTAGCACAGATACGCAGTATTTT. Amino acid sequence: CAISGRLAATSTDTQYF.

This chain joins TRBV18 and TRBJ1-1, with D unclear. Deletions cut 3 bases from V and 4 bases from J, with 9 bases between. Germline-derived CDR1 and CDR2 are KGHSH and LQKENI. The CDR3 contains 13 residues. The CDR3 loop reads CASSPDWGTEAFF. CDR3 nucleotides: TGTGCCAGCTCACCTGACTGGGGCACTGAAGCTTTCTTT. Combining the CDR3 with reference TRBV18 and TRBJ1-1 gives the whole variable domain NAGVMQNPRHLVRRRGQEARLRCSPMKGHSHVYWYRQLPEEGLKFMVYLQKENIIDESGMPKERFSAEFPKEGPSILRIQQVVRGDSAAYFCASSPDWGTEAFFGQGTRLTVV.

This clone was found a few times. The J gene is TRBJ2-2, the V gene TRBV29-1; D perhaps matches TRBD1 (6 bases). Trimming shortened V by 4 bases and J by 0 bases, and 9 bases separated the two germline ends. There are 14 residues in the CDR3. Per germline, CDR1 SQVTM and CDR2 ANQGSEA. DNA for the CDR3: TGCAGCGTTGGGGGACACCCGAACACCGGGGAGCTGTTTTTT. This sequence encodes CSVGGHPNTGELFF.

The chain combines TRBV19 with TRBJ1-2; TRBD1 agrees at 8 bases. Germline V gives CDR1 LNHDA, CDR2 SQIVND (reference sequence). V lost 5 bases, J lost 7 bases, and 9 bases stayed unmatched. The CDR3 totals 14 residues. CDR3 residues: CASSGQGLASGYTF. In DNA form, the CDR3 reads TGTGCCAGTAGTGGACAGGGACTAGCGAGTGGCTACACCTTC.

The chain employs TRBV10-3 and TRBJ2-7, with 8 bases lining up with TRBD1. The V gene end was trimmed by 2 bases and the J gene end by 3 bases; junction bases not matched to a gene: 9. The CDR3 runs 16 residues. Germline V gives CDR1 ENHRY, CDR2 SYGVKD. The CDR3 DNA sequence: TGTGCCATCAGTGAGACACCGGGACAGGTGCACTACGAGCAGTACTTC. Its protein is CAISETPGQVHYEQYF.

The table lists this clone with a few counts. CDR3 nucleotides: TGCAGCGTTGAAGATCTTCCGGGGAGGGCCTACACCTTC. Translating gives CSVEDLPGRAYTF. The chain combines TRBV29-1 with TRBJ1-2; D remains unclear. This CDR3 region has 13 residues. Trimming stripped 0 bases from V and 10 bases from J, with 15 bases between. Germline V CDR1 and CDR2: SQVTM, ANQGSEA.

The chain couples TRBV6-5 to TRBJ1-1; D ambiguous. Germline lookup yields CDR1 MNHEY and CDR2 SVGAGI. There are 14 residues in the CDR3. Trimming removed 6 bases from V and 3 bases from J, with 14 bases in between. The CDR3 nucleotides read TGTGCCAGCAGCCCAAGTCCGGCGCACACTGAAGCTTTCTTT. Protein: CASSPSPAHTEAFF.

This clone appeared a few times. This chain connects TRBV9 to TRBJ2-1, with unresolved D. The CDR3 sequence is 13 residues long. The V gene lost 0 bases and the J gene lost 10 bases, with 11 bases spanning the gap. CDR1 and CDR2 (germline): SGDLS, YYNGEE. The CDR3 spells CASSVGMADEQFF. In nucleotides, the CDR3 is TGTGCCAGCAGCGTAGGTATGGCTGACGAGCAGTTCTTC. Looking up the rest from reference TRBV9 and TRBJ2-1 gives the full variable domain: DSGVTQTPKHLITATGQRVTLRCSPRSGDLSVYWYQQSLDQGLQFLIQYYNGEERAKGNILERFSAQQFPDLHSELNLSSLELGDSALYFCASSVGMADEQFFGPGTRLTVL.

This clone turned up a few times. The chain carries TRBV7-2 and TRBJ1-5; possible D gene TRBD1, 6 bases. The V and J ends lost 4 bases and 5 bases respectively, with 15 bases between them. Germline values: CDR1 SGHTA, CDR2 FQGNSA. CDR3 size: 15 residues. CDR3 in DNA: TGTGCCAGCAGCTCCCCAGGGGCGCAGGATCAGCCCCAGCATTTT. This codes for CASSSPGAQDQPQHF.

J is TRBJ1-1 and V is TRBV28; D remains unclear. Germline V gives CDR1 MDHEN, CDR2 SYDVKM. CDR3 length equals 13 residues. V was shortened by 6 bases and J by 1 base, with 9 bases between the two germline ends. The CDR3 spells CASRGGANTEAFF. The CDR3 DNA follows: TGTGCCAGCAGAGGAGGAGCGAACACTGAAGCTTTCTTT. Variable domain in full (rest from reference TRBV28 and TRBJ1-1): DVKVTQSSRYLVKRTGEKVFLECVQDMDHENMFWYRQDPGLGLRLIYFSYDVKMKEKGDIPEGYSVSREKKERFSLILESASTNQTSMYLCASRGGANTEAFFGQGTRLTVV.

This clone has only a few counts. J is TRBJ2-1 and V is TRBV7-2; the D is unclear. Germline V gene sequence: CDR1 SGHTA, CDR2 FQGNSA. The V and J ends lost 2 bases and 0 bases respectively, with 8 bases between them. This CDR3 comprises 15 residues. CDR3 in amino acids: CASSLYLGSYNEQFF. CDR3 bases: TGTGCCAGCAGCTTATACCTAGGCTCCTACAATGAGCAGTTCTTC.

The rearrangement links TRBV18 to TRBJ2-7, with 9 positions matching TRBD2. J lost 3 bases, V lost 1 base, and 4 bases had no gene match. Germline CDR1 and CDR2: KGHSH and LQKENI. This CDR3 region has 15 residues. CDR3 sequence: CASSPLSSGSYEQYF. The CDR3 nucleotides are TGTGCCAGCTCACCACTGAGTAGCGGGAGCTACGAGCAGTACTTC.